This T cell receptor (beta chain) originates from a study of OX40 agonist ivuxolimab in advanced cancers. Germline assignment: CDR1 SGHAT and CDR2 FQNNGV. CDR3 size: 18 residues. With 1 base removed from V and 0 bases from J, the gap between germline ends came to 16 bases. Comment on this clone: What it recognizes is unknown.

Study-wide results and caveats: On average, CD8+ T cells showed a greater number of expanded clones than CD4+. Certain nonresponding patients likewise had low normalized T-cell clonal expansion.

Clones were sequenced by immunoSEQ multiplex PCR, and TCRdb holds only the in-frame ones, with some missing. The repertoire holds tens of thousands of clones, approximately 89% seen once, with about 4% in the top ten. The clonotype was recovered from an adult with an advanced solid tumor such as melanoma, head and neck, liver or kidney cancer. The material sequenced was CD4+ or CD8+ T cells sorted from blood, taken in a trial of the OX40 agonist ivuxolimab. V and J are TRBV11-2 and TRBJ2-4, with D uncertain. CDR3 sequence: CASSLGIGSARAKNIQYF. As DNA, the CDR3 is TGTGCCAGCAGCTTAGGCATTGGGTCGGCTAGAGCCAAAAACATTCAGTACTTC. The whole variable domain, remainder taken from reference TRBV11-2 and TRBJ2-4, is EAGVAQSPRYKIIEKRQSVAFWCNPISGHATLYWYQQILGQGPKLLIQFQNNGVVDDSQLPKDRFSAERLKGVDSTLKIQPAKLEDSAVYLCASSLGIGSARAKNIQYFGAGTRLSVL.